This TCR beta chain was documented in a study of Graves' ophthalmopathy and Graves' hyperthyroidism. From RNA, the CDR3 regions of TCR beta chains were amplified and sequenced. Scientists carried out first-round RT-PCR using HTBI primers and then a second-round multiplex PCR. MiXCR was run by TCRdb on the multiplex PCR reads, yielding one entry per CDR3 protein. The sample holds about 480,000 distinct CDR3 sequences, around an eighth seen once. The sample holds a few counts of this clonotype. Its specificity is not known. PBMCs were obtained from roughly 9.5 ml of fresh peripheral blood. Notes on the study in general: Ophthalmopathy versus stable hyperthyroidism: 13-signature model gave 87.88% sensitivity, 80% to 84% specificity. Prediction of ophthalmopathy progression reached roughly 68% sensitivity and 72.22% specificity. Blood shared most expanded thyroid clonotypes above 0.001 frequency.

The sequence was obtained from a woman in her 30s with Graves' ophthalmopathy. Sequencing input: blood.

CDR3 sequence: CSARVVGGLADTEAFF. CDR3 DNA sequence: TGCAGTGCTAGAGTCGTGGGAGGCCTGGCTGACACTGAAGCTTTCTTT. This chain links TRBV20-1 with TRBJ1-1; D is undetermined. Germline CDR1 is DFQATT and CDR2 is SNEGSKA (reference sequence). This CDR3 is built from 16 residues. V lost 1 base and J 3 bases, leaving 18 bases between the germline ends.